This T cell receptor beta chain was recorded in a study of PD-1 blockade in mismatch repair-deficient tumors. Notes on the study in general: After pembrolizumab, tumor-resident clones rose rapidly, then generally contracted before radiologic responses.

Per germline, CDR1 SGHAT and CDR2 FQDESV (reference sequence). The CDR3 extends over 15 amino acids. J lost 6 bases, V lost 5 bases, and 3 bases had no gene match. Using immunoSEQ multiplex PCR, the repertoire was profiled, and TCRdb retains in-frame clones only, with some absent. The sample has some 110,000 clones, around three quarters seen once; the top ten hold 4% to 6%. Mismatch repair deficiency was confirmed in all patients, by PCR or immunohistochemistry. Comments on this clone: Its antigen is as yet unknown.

The rearrangement uses TRBV11-1 and TRBJ2-1; TRBD2 matches at 14 bases. Sample: peripheral blood, taken just over 59 weeks after starting pembrolizumab. This TCR was sampled from an adult with mismatch repair-deficient cancer. The DNA of the CDR3 is TGTGCCAGCAGCCCAGGACTAGCGGGAGGCAATGAGCAGTTCTTC. Amino acid sequence: CASSPGLAGGNEQFF.